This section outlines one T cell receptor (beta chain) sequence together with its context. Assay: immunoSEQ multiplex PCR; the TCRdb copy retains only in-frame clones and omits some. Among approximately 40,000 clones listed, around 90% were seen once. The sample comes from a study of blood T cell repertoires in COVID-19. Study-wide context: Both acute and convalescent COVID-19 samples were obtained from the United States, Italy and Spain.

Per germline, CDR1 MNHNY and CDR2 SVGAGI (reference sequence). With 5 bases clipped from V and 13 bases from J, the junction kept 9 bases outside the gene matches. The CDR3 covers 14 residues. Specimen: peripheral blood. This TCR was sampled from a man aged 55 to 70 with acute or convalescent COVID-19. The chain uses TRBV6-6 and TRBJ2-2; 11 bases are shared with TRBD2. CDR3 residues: CASSTPSGRSRLFF. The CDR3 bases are TGTGCCAGCAGTACCCCTAGCGGGAGGTCTAGGCTGTTTTTT.